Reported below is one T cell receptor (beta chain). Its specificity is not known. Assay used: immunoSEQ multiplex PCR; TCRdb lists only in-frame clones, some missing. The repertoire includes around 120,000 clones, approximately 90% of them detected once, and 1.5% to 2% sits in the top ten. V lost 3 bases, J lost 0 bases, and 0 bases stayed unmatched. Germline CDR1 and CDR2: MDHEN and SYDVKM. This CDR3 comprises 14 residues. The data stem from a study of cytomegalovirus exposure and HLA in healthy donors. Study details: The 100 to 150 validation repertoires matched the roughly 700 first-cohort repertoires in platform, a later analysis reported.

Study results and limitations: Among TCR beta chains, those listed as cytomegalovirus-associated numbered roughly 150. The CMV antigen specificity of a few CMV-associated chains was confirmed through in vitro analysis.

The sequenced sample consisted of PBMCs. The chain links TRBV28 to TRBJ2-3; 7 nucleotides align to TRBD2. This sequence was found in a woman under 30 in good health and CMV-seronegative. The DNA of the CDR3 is TGTGCCAGCAGTTTCGGGGGGAGCACAGATACGCAGTATTTT. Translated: CASSFGGSTDTQYF. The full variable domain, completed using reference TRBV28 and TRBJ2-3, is DVKVTQSSRYLVKRTGEKVFLECVQDMDHENMFWYRQDPGLGLRLIYFSYDVKMKEKGDIPEGYSVSREKKERFSLILESASTNQTSMYLCASSFGGSTDTQYFGPGTRLTVL.